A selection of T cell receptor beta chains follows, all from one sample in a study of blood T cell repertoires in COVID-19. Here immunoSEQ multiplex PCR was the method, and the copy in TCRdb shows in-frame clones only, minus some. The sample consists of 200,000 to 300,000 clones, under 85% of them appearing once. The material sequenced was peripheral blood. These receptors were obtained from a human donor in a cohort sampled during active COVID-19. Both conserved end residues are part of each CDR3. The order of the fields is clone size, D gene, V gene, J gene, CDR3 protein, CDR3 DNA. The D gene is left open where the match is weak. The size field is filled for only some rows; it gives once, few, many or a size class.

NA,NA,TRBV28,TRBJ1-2,CASRPQELPGYTF,TGTGCCAGCAGACCACAGGAACTGCCTGGCTACACCTTC
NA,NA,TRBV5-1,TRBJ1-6,CASSLDGGESPLHF,TGCGCCAGCAGCTTGGATGGCGGCGAGTCACCCCTCCACTTT
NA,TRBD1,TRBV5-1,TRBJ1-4,CASSLGTGRNEKLFF,TGCGCCAGCAGCCTGGGGACAGGGCGTAATGAAAAACTGTTTTTT
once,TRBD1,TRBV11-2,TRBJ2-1,CASSSYRGVGPEQFF,TGTGCCAGCAGCTCGTACAGGGGGGTAGGGCCTGAGCAGTTCTTC
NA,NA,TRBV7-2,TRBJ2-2,CASSLSSGNTGELFF,TGTGCCAGCAGCTTATCCAGCGGGAACACCGGGGAGCTGTTTTTT
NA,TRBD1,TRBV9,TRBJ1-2,CASSVAGGGSYGYTF,TGTGCCAGCAGCGTAGCTGGAGGGGGCAGCTATGGCTACACCTTC
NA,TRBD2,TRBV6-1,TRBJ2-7,CASSEYPPTSGNLNYEQYF,TGTGCCAGCAGTGAATACCCTCCCACTAGCGGGAATTTGAACTACGAGCAGTACTTC
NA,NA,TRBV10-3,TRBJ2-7,CAISKDGAYEQYF,TGTGCCATCAGTAAGGACGGGGCCTACGAGCAGTACTTC
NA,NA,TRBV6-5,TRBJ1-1,CASSYSSREPNTEAFF,TGTGCCAGCAGTTACTCGAGCCGGGAACCGAACACTGAAGCTTTCTTT
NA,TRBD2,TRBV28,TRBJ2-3,CASSSRRLAGGPRTSTDTQYF,TGTGCCAGCAGTTCCCGTCGACTAGCGGGAGGGCCCCGAACTAGCACAGATACGCAGTATTTT
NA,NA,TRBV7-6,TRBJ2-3,CASTRGTWADTQYF,TGTGCCAGCACCCGGGGTACCTGGGCAGATACGCAGTATTTT
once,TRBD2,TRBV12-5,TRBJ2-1,CASGLVQGAGGYNEQFF,TGTGCTAGTGGTTTGGTACAGGGAGCGGGAGGGTACAATGAGCAGTTCTTC
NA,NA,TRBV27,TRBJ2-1,CASSSATTDEQFF,TGTGCCAGCAGTTCCGCGACAACGGATGAGCAGTTCTTC
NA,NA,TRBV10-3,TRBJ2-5,CAISPNVGGETQYF,TGTGCCATCAGCCCCAACGTCGGCGGAGAGACCCAGTACTTC
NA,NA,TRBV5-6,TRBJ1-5,CASTLGGTFNQPQHF,TGTGCCAGCACCCTTGGGGGGACCTTCAATCAGCCCCAGCATTTT
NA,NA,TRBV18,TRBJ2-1,CASSPDNEQFF,TGTGCCAGCTCCCCCGACAATGAGCAGTTCTTC
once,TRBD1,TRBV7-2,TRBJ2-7,CASSLGDRGLSEQYF,TGTGCCAGCAGCTTAGGGGACAGGGGTTTGTCAGAGCAGTACTTC
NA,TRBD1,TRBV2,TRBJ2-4,CASVGDRVKAKNIQYF,TGTGCCAGCGTTGGGGACAGGGTGAAGGCCAAAAACATTCAGTACTTC
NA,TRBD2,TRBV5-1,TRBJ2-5,CASSLSLAGGQETQYF,TGCGCCAGCAGCTTAAGCCTAGCGGGGGGACAAGAGACCCAGTACTTC
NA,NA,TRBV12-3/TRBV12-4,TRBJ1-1,CASSLRRQGEAFF,TGTGCCAGCAGTTTACGACGCCAGGGGGAAGCTTTCTTT
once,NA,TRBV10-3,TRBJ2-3,CAIESGHTDTQYF,TGTGCCATCGAGAGCGGCCACACAGATACGCAGTATTTT
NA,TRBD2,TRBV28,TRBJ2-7,CASSWGLAGEQYF,TGTGCCAGCAGTTGGGGACTAGCGGGGGAGCAGTACTTC
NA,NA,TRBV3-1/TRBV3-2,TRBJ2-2,CASSQGVGELFF,TGTGCCAGCAGCCAGGGAGTCGGGGAGCTGTTTTTT
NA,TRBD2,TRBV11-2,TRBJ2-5,CASSEAAGGAGTQYF,TGTGCCAGCAGCGAAGCAGCGGGGGGGGCCGGGACCCAGTACTTC
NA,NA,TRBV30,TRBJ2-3,CAWSRDWNTQYF,TGTGCCTGGAGCAGGGACTGGAACACGCAGTATTTT
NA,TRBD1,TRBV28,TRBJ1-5,CASSLRFDRAGDQPQHF,TGTGCCAGCAGTTTAAGGTTCGACAGGGCGGGCGATCAGCCCCAGCATTTT
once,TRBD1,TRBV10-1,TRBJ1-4,CASSQRDSREKLFF,TGCGCCAGCAGTCAACGGGACAGTAGAGAAAAACTGTTTTTT
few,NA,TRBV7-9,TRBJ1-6,CASSLANNSPLHF,TGTGCCAGCAGCTTAGCCAATAATTCACCCCTCCACTTT
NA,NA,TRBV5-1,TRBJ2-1,CASHLSGGASDEQFF,TGCGCCAGCCACTTAAGTGGGGGGGCCTCGGATGAGCAGTTCTTC
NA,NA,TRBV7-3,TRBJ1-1,CASSHNPGNTEAFF,TGTGCCAGCAGCCATAACCCCGGGAACACTGAAGCTTTCTTT
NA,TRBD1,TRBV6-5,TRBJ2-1,CASRKGTEWGNEQFF,TGTGCCAGCAGAAAGGGGACAGAGTGGGGCAATGAGCAGTTCTTC
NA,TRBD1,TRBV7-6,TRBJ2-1,CASRDGRGRDYEQFF,TGTGCCAGCAGGGACGGCAGGGGGCGCGATTATGAGCAGTTCTTC
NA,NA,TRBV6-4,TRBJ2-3,CASSRDRSNTDTQYF,TGTGCCAGCAGTCGAGACAGGAGTAACACAGATACGCAGTATTTT
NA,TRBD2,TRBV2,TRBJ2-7,CASSGSSGSGHEQYF,TGTGCCAGCAGTGGGTCTAGCGGGAGCGGCCACGAGCAGTACTTC
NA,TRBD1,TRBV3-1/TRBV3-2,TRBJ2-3,CASTPGQTFTDTQYF,TGTGCCAGCACCCCGGGACAGACTTTTACAGATACGCAGTATTTT
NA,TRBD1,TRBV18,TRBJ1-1,CASSPGQGNLLVEAFF,TGTGCCAGCTCACCGGGACAGGGGAACCTATTGGTTGAAGCTTTCTTT
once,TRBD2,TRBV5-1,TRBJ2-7,CASSPGRGPYYEQYF,TGCGCCAGCAGCCCCGGGAGGGGACCTTACTACGAGCAGTACTTC
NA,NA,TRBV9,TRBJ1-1,CASSAGLTTEAFF,TGTGCCAGCAGCGCGGGACTGACCACTGAAGCTTTCTTT
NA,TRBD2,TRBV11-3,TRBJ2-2,CASSFLAGVTGELFF,TGTGCCAGCAGCTTCCTAGCGGGAGTCACCGGGGAGCTGTTTTTT
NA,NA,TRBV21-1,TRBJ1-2,CASSKDMGTYNGYTF,TGTGCCAGCAGCAAAGATATGGGCACTTACAATGGCTACACCTTC
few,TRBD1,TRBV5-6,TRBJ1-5,CASSSLRGRHSNQPQHF,TGTGCCAGCAGCTCACTCAGGGGGCGCCATAGCAATCAGCCCCAGCATTTT
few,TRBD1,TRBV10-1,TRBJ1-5,CASSEVRGTPDRGEPQHF,TGCGCCAGCAGTGAGGTGAGGGGAACCCCCGACAGGGGGGAGCCCCAGCATTTT
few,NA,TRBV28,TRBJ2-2,CATVRSGNQGELFF,TGTGCCACCGTAAGATCCGGGAATCAGGGGGAGCTGTTTTTT